A selection of T cell receptor beta chains follows, all from one sample in a study of shared clonotypes between healthy human individuals. Repertoires were generated with immunoSEQ multiplex PCR, while TCRdb's copy carries only in-frame clones and drops some. The profile shows 2 million to 3 million clones, 80% to 95% of them singletons. Sequenced sample: naive CD4+ T cells from PBMCs. The receptors come from a man younger than 35 in good health. Some clones in this sample may be carry-over from other donors' samples. Both conserved end residues are part of each CDR3. Some rows have no size entry. The others give once, few or many, or a class for an expanded clone.

clone_size: -
v_call: TRBV27
cdr3_length: 15
j_call: TRBJ1-1
cdr3_aa: CASSQRQGVGTEAFF

clone_size: -
v_call: TRBV15
cdr3_length: 14
j_call: TRBJ2-7
cdr3_aa: CATSRALTGNEQYF

clone_size: once
v_call: TRBV5-1
cdr3_length: 17
j_call: TRBJ2-3
cdr3_aa: CASRLQGGGSPTDTQYF

clone_size: once
v_call: TRBV19
cdr3_length: 15
j_call: TRBJ2-1
cdr3_aa: CASSRSGRPYNEQFF

clone_size: -
v_call: TRBV5-1
cdr3_length: 16
j_call: TRBJ2-3
cdr3_aa: CASSLVGQVPTDTQYF

clone_size: -
v_call: TRBV7-9
cdr3_length: 14
j_call: TRBJ2-3
cdr3_aa: CASSKGLAGDTQYF

clone_size: -
v_call: TRBV7-9
cdr3_length: 13
j_call: TRBJ1-4
cdr3_aa: CASSLGGAEKLFF

clone_size: -
v_call: TRBV5-6
cdr3_length: 15
j_call: TRBJ2-1
cdr3_aa: CASSLVGQTPNEQFF

clone_size: -
v_call: TRBV14
cdr3_length: 12
j_call: TRBJ1-5
cdr3_aa: CASSQQNQPQHF

clone_size: -
v_call: TRBV19
cdr3_length: 12
j_call: TRBJ2-7
cdr3_aa: CASSMTGVEQYF

clone_size: -
v_call: TRBV5-1
cdr3_length: 16
j_call: TRBJ2-7
cdr3_aa: CASSLVGRTGVDEQYF

clone_size: -
v_call: TRBV14
cdr3_length: 13
j_call: TRBJ1-1
cdr3_aa: CASSRQGNTEAFF

clone_size: -
v_call: TRBV6-1
cdr3_length: 16
j_call: TRBJ1-3
cdr3_aa: CASSEAAGESGNTIYF